The following is a TCR beta chain sequence with its context. This entry comes from a study of blood T cell repertoires in COVID-19. As for the study in general: The United States, Italy and Spain supplied acute and convalescent COVID-19 samples.

Sequencing used immunoSEQ multiplex PCR; TCRdb keeps in-frame clones, though not all of them. In the table there are 150,000 to 200,000 clones, approximately 92% of which are singletons. Trimming removed 6 bases from V and 3 bases from J, with 21 bases in between. The germline CDR1 and CDR2 sequences are SGHTS and YDEGEE. This CDR3 contains 16 residues. The chain couples TRBV5-8 to TRBJ1-2; tentatively, D is TRBD1 (5 bases). Sequencing input: peripheral blood. This clonotype was obtained from a man aged 50-60 years with acute or convalescent COVID-19. The DNA for the CDR3 is TGTGCCAGCAAGCTTGGGGGGGTGAGAGCGGACTATGGCTACACCTTC. It translates to CASKLGGVRADYGYTF.